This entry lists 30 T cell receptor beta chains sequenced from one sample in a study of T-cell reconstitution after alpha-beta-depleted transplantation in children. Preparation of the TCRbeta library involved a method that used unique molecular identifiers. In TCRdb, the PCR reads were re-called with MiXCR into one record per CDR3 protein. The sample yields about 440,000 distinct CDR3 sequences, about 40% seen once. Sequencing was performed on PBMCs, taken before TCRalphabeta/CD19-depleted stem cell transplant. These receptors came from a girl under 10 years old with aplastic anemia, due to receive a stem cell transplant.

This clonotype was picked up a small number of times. The CDR3 bases are TGCAGTGCTAGGAGTAGCGGAGTCCCCAAAAACATTCAGTACTTC. Translating it yields CSARSSGVPKNIQYF. The rearrangement uses TRBV20-1 and TRBJ2-4, with TRBD2 as a possible D gene (6 bases). The CDR3 is made up of 15 amino acids. V shed 3 bases and J shed 2 bases, with 14 bases lying between them. Per the germline V gene, CDR1 is DFQATT and CDR2 is SNEGSKA (reference sequence).

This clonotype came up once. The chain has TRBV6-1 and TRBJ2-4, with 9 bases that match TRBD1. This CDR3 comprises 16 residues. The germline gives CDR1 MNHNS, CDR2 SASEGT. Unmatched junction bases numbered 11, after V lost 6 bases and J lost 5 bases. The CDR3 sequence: CASRPGTGTGENIQYF. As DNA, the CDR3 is TGTGCCAGCAGGCCCGGGACAGGGACGGGGGAAAACATTCAGTACTTC.

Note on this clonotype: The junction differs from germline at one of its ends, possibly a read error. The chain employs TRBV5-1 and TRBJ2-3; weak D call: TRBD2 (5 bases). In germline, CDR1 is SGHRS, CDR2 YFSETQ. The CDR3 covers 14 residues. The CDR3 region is CASGLAREPDTQYF. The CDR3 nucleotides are TGCGCCAGCGGCTTGGCGAGGGAGCCCGATACGCAGTATTTT.

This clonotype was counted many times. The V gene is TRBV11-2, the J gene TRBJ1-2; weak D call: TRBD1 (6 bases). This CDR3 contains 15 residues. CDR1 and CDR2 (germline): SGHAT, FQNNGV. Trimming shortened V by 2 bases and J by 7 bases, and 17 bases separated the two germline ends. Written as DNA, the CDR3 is TGTGCCAGCAGCTTAAACAACCCAGGGGCGGCTGGCTACACCTTC. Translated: CASSLNNPGAAGYTF.

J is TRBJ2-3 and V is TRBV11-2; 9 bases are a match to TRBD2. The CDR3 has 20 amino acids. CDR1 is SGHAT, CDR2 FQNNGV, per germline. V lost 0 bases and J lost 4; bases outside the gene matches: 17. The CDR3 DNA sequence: TGTGCCAGCAGCTTAGATGAGGGAATTAGGCGGGGGGGCCGGTCAGATACGCAGTATTTT. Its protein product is CASSLDEGIRRGGRSDTQYF.

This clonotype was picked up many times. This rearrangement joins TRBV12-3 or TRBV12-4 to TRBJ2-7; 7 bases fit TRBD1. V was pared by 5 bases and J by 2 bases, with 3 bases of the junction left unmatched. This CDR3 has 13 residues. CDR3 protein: CASSPGTAYEQYF. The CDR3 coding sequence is TGTGCCAGCAGTCCTGGGACAGCCTACGAGCAGTACTTC.

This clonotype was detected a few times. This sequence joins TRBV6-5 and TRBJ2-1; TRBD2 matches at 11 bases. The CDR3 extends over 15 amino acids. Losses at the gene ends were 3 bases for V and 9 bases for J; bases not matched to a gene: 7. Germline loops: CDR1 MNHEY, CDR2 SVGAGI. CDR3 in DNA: TGTGCCAGCAGTTATGTAGCGGGAGGGCCCAGTGAGCAGTTCTTC. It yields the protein CASSYVAGGPSEQFF.

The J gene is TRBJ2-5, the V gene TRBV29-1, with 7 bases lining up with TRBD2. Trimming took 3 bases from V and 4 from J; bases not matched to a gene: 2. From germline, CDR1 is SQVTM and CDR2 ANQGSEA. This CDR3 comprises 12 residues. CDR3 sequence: CSVDSGGETQYF. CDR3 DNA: TGCAGCGTTGATTCGGGAGGAGAGACCCAGTACTTC. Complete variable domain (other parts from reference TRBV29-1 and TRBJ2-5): SAVISQKPSRDICQRGTSLTIQCQVDSQVTMMFWYRQQPGQSLTLIATANQGSEATYESGFVIDKFPISRPNLTFSTLTVSNMSPEDSSIYLCSVDSGGETQYFGPGTRLLVL.

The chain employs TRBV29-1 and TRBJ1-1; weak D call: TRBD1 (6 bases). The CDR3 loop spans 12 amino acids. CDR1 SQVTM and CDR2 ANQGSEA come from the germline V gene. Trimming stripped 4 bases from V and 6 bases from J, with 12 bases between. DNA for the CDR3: TGCAGCGTTGGAGGGGGGACCTCTGAAGCTTTCTTT. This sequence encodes CSVGGGTSEAFF.

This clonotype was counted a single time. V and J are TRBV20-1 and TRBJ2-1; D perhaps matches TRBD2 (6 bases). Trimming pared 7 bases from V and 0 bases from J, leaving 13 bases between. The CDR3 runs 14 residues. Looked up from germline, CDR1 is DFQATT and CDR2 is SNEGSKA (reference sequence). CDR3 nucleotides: TGCAGTGTTAACCGGGACTTCTCCTACAATGAGCAGTTCTTC. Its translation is CSVNRDFSYNEQFF.

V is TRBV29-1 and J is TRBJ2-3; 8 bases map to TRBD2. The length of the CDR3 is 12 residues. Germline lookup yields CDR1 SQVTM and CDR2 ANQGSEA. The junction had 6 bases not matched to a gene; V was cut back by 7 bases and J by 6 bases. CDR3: CSGGTSQDTQYF. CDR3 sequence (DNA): TGCAGCGGGGGGACTAGTCAGGATACGCAGTATTTT.

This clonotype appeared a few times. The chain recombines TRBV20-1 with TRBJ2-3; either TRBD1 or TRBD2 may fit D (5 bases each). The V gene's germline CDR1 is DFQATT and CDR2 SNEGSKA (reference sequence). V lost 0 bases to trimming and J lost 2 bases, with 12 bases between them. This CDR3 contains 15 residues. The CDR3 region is CSARDSGLPTDTQYF. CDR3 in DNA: TGCAGTGCTAGAGATTCGGGGCTCCCCACAGATACGCAGTATTTT.

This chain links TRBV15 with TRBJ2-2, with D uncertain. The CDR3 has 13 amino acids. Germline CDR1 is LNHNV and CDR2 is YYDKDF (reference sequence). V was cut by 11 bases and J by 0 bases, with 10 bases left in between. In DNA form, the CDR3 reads TGTGCCTCCCAAAGGGCGAACACCGGGGAGCTGTTTTTT. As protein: CASQRANTGELFF.

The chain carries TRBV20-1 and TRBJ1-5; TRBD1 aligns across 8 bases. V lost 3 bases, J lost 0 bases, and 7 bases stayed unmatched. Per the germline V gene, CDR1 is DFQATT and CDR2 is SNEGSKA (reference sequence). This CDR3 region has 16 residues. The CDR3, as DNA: TGCAGTGCTAGGGGCCGGGACAGGCATAGCAATCAGCCCCAGCATTTT. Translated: CSARGRDRHSNQPQHF.

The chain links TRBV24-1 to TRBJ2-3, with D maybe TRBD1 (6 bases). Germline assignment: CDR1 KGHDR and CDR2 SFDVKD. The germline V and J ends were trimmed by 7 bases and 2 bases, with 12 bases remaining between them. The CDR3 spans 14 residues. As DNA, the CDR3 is TGTGCCACCAGAGAGTCAGGGGCCACAGATACGCAGTATTTT. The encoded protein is CATRESGATDTQYF.

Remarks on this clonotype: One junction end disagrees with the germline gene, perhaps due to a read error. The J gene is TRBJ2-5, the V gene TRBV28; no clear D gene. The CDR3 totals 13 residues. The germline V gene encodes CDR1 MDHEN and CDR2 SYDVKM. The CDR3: CASSSKPQKTQYF. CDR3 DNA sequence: TGTGCCAGCAGCTCAAAACCCCAAAAGACCCAGTACTTC.

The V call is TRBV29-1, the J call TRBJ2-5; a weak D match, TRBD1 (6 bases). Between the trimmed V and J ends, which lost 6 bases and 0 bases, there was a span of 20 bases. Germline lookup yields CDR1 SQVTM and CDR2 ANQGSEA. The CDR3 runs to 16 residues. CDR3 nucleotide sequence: TGCAGCGTCGACCCGTCGGGACATAAGTACCAAGAGACCCAGTACTTC. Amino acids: CSVDPSGHKYQETQYF.

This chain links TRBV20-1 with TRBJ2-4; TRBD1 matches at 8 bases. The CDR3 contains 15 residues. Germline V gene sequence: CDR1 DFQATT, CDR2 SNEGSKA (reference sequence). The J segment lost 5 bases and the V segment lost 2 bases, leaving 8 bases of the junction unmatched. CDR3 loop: CSARRPGGTENIQYF. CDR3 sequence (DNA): TGCAGTGCTAGAAGACCAGGGGGCACCGAAAACATTCAGTACTTC.

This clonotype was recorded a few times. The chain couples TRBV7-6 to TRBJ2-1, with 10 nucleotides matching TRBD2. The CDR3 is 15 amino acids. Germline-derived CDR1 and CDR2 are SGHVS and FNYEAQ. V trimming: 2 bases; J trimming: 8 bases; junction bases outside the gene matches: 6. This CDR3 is CASSLSSGRVDEQFF. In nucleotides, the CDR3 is TGTGCCAGCAGCTTATCCAGCGGGAGGGTCGATGAGCAGTTCTTC.

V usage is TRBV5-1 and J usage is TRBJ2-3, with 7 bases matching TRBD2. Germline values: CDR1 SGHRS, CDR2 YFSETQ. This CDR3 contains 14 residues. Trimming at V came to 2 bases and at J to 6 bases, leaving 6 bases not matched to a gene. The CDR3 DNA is TGCGCCAGCAGCTTTGGACTAGGGGAGGATACGCAGTATTTT. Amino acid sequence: CASSFGLGEDTQYF.

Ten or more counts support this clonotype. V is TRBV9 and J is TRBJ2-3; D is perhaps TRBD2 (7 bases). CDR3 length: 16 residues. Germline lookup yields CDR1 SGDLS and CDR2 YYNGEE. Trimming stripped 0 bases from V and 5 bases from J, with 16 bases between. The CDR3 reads CASSVAAGQRRDTQYF. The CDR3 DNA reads TGTGCCAGCAGCGTAGCAGCGGGACAAAGAAGAGATACGCAGTATTTT.

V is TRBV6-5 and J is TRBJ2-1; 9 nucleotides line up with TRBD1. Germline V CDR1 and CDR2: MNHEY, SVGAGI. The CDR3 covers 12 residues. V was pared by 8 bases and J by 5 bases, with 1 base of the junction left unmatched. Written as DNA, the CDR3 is TGTGCCAGCGGACAGGGGCACAATGAGCAGTTCTTC. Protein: CASGQGHNEQFF.

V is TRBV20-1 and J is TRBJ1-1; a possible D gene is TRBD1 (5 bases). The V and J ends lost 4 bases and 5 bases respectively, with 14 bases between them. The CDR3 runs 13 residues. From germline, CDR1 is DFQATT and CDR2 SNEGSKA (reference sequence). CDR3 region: CSATGRVGTEAFF. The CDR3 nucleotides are TGCAGTGCTACAGGGAGGGTAGGAACTGAAGCTTTCTTT.

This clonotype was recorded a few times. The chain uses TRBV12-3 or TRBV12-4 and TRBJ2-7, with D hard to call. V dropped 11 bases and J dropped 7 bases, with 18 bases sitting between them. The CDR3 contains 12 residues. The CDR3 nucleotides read TGTGCCTCCGGGCCCCAGGTAGGGGAGCAGTACTTC. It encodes CASGPQVGEQYF.

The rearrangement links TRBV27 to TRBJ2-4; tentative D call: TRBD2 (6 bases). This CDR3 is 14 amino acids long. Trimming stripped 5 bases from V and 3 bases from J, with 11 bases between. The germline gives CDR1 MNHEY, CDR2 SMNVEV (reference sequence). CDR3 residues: CASSLYGSKNIQYF. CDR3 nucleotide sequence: TGTGCCAGCAGTCTATACGGGAGCAAAAACATTCAGTACTTC.

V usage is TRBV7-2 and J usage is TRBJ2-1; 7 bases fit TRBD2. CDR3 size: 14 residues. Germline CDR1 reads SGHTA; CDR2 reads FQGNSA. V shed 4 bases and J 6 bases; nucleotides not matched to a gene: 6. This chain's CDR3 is CASSSAGRSNEQFF. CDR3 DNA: TGTGCCAGCAGCTCAGCGGGGCGGAGCAATGAGCAGTTCTTC.

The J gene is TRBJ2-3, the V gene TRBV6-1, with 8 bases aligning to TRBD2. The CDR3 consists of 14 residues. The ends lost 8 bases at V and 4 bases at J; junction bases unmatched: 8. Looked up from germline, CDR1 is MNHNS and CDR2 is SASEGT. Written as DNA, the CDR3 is TGTGCCAGCCGCGGGGGGAGAAAAGCAGATACGCAGTATTTT. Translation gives CASRGGRKADTQYF.

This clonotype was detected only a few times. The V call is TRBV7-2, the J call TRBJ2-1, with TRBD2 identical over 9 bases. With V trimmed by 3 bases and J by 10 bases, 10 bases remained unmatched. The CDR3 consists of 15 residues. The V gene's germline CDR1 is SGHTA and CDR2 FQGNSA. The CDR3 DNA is TGTGCCAGCAGCTTTAGCGGGAGAAGATCGGTGGAGCAGTTCTTC. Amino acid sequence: CASSFSGRRSVEQFF.

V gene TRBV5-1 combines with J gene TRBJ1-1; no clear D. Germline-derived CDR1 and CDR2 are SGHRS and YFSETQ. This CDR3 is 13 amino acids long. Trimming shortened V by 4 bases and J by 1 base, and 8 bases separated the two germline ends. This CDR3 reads CASSGDGNTEAFF. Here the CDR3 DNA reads TGCGCCAGCAGCGGAGACGGGAACACTGAAGCTTTCTTT. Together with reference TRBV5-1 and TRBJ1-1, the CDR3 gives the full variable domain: KAGVTQTPRYLIKTRGQQVTLSCSPISGHRSVSWYQQTPGQGLQFLFEYFSETQRNKGNFPGRFSGRQFSNSRSEMNVSTLELGDSALYLCASSGDGNTEAFFGQGTRLTVV.

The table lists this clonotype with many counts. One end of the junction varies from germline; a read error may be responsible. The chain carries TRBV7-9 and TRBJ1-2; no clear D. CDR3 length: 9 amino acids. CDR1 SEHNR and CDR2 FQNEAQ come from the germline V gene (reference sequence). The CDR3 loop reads CASSLGHNF. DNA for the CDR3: TGTGCCAGCAGCTTAGGGCACAACTTC.